This paragraph covers one T cell receptor beta chain sequence. Its antigen is unknown. The data derive from a study of response to subunit inactivated influenza vaccine. Study-wide results and limits: The study's authors posited that every seasonal influenza vaccination enlists few new T cells.

Germline-derived CDR1 and CDR2 are SGHTA and FQGNSA. The CDR3 is 15 amino acids. Trimming took 1 base from V and 8 from J, leaving 15 bases between them. TCRdb called the RT-PCR reads again in MiXCR, with one record for every CDR3 protein. Among about 500,000 distinct CDR3 sequences listed, 16% were seen once. This specimen was CD4+ T cells sorted from PBMCs, taken less than 30 months after vaccination. The chain links TRBV7-2 to TRBJ2-1, with D maybe TRBD2 (6 bases). The clonotype originates from a man aged 50 to 69 who received an inactivated influenza vaccine. The CDR3 DNA follows: TGTGCCAGCAGCTTAGGGTTTGTGACTAGTTATGAGCAGTTCTTC. It codes for CASSLGFVTSYEQFF.